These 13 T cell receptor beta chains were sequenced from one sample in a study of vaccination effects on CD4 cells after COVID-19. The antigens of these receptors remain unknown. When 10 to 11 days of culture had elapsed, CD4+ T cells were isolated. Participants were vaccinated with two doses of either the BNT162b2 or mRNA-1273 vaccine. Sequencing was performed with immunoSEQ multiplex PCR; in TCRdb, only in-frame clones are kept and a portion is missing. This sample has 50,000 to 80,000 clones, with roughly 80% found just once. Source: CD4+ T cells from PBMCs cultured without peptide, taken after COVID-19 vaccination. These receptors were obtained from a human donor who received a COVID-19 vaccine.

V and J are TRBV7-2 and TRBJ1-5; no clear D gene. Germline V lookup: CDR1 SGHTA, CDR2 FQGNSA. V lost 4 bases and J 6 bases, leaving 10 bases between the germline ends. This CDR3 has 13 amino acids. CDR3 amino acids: CASSSNRGQPQHF. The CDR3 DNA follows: TGTGCCAGCAGCTCCAACCGGGGTCAGCCCCAGCATTTT.

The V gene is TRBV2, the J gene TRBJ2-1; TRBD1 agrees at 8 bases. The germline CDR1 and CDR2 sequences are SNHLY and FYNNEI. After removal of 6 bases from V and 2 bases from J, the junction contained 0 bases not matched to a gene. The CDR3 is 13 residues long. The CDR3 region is CASRDRAYNEQFF. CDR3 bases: TGTGCCAGCAGGGACAGGGCCTACAATGAGCAGTTCTTC.

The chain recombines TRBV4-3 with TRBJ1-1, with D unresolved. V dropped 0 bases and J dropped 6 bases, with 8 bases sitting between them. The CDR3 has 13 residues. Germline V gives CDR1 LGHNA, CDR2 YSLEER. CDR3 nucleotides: TGCGCCAGCAGCCAAGAGAGGGAGTCTGAAGCTTTCTTT. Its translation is CASSQERESEAFF.

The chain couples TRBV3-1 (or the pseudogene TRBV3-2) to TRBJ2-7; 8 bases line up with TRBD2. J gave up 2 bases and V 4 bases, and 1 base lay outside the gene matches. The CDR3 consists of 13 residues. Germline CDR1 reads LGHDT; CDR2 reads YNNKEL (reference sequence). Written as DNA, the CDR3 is TGTGCCAGCAGCCGGGGACTAGCCTACGAGCAGTACGTC. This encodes CASSRGLAYEQYV.

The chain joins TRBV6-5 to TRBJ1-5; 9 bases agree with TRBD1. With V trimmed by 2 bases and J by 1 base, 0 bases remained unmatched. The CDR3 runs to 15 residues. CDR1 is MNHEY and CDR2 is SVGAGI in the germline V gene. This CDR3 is CASSYGTGSNQPQHF. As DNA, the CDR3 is TGTGCCAGCAGTTACGGGACAGGGAGCAATCAGCCCCAGCATTTT.

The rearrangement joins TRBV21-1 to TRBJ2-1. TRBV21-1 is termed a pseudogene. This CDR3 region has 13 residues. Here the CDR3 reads CASSKRTGNEQFF. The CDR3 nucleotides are TGTGCCAGCAGCAAGAGGACGGGCAATGAGCAGTTCTTC.

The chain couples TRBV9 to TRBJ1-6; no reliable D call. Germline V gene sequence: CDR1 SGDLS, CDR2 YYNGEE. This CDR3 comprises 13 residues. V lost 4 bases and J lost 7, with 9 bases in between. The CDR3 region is CASSPDPNSPLHF. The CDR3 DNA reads TGTGCCAGCAGCCCGGACCCAAATTCACCCCTCCACTTT.

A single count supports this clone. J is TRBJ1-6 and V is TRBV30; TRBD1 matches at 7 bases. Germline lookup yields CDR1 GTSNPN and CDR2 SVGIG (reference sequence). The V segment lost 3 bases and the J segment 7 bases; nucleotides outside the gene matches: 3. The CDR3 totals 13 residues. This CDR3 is CAWSRDRNSPLHF. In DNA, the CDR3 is TGTGCCTGGAGCCGGGACAGAAATTCACCCCTCCACTTT.

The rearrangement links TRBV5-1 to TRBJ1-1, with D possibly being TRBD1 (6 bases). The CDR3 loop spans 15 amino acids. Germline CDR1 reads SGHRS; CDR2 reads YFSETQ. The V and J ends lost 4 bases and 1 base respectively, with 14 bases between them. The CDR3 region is CASSNLGGWNTEAFF. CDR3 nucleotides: TGCGCCAGCAGCAATCTAGGGGGATGGAACACTGAAGCTTTCTTT.

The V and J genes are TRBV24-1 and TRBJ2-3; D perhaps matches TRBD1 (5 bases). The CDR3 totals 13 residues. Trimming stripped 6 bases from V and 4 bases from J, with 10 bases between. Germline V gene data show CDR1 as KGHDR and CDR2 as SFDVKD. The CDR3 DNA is TGTGCCACCAGTCACAGGAATGCAGATACGCAGTATTTT. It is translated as CATSHRNADTQYF.

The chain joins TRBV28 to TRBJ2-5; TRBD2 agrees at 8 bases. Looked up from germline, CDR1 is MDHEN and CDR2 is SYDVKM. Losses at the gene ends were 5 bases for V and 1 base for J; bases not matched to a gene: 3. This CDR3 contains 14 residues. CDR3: CASSRAGGQETQYF. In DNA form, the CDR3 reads TGTGCCAGCAGTCGCGCGGGGGGCCAAGAGACCCAGTACTTC. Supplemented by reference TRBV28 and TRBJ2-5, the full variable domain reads DVKVTQSSRYLVKRTGEKVFLECVQDMDHENMFWYRQDPGLGLRLIYFSYDVKMKEKGDIPEGYSVSREKKERFSLILESASTNQTSMYLCASSRAGGQETQYFGPGTRLLVL.

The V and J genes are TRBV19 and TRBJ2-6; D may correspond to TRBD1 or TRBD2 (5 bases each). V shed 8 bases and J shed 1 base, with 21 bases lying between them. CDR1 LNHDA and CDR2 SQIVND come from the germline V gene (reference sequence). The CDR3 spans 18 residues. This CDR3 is CASQRGYGGLSGANVLTF. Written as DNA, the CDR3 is TGTGCCAGTCAACGGGGCTACGGAGGACTTTCTGGGGCCAACGTCCTGACTTTC.

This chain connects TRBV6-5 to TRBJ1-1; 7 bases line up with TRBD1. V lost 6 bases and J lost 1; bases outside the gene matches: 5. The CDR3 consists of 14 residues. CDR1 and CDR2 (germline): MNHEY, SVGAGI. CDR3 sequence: CASRGRQGNTEAFF. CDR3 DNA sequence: TGTGCCAGCAGGGGAAGACAGGGGAACACTGAAGCTTTCTTT.